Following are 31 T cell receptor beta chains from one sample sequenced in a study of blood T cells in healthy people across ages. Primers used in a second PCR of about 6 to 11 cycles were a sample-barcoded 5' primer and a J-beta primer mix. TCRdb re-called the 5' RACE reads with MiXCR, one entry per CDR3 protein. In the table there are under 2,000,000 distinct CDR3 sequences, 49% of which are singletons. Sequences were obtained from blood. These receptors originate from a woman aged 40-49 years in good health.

The CDR3 protein is CASSVTGGGGYGYTF. CDR3 DNA: TGTGCCAGCAGCGTTACAGGGGGCGGCGGCTATGGCTACACCTTC. The V gene is TRBV7-2, the J gene TRBJ1-2; 9 positions match TRBD1. CDR3 length: 15 residues. The J segment lost 4 bases and the V segment lost 5 bases, leaving 8 bases of the junction unmatched. CDR1 and CDR2 (germline): SGHTA, FQGNSA.

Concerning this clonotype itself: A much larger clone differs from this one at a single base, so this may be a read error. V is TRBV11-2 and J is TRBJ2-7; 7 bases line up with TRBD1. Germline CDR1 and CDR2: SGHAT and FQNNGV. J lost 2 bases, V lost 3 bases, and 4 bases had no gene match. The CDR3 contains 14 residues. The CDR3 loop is CASSFGTDAYEQYF. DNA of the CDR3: TGTGCCAGCAGCTTCGGGACAGATGCCTACGAGCAGTACTTC.

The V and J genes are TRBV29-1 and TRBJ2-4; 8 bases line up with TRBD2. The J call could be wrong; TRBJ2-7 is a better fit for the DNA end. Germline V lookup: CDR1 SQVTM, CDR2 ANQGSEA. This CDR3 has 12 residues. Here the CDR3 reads CSALAGNYEQYF. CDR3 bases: TGCAGCGCCCTAGCGGGCAACTACGAGCAGTACTTC.

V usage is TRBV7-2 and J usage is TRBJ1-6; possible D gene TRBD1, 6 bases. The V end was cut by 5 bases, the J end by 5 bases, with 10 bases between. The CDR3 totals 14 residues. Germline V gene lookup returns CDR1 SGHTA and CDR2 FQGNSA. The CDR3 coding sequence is TGTGCCAGCAGCGCTAGACAGGATAATTCACCCCTCCACTTT. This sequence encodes CASSARQDNSPLHF.

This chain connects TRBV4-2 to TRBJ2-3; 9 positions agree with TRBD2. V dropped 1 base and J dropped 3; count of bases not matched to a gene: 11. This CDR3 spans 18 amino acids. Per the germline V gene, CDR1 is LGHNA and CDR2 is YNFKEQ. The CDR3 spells CASSQARLSGGVTDTQYF. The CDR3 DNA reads TGTGCCAGCAGCCAAGCCCGCCTTAGCGGGGGTGTGACAGATACGCAGTATTTT.

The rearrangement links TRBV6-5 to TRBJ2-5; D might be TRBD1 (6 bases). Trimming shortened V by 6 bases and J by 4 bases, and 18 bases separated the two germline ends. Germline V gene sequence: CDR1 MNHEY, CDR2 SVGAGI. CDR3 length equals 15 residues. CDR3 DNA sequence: TGTGCCAGCAGACGCGGACAGCCGGTAGCAGAGACCCAGTACTTC. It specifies CASRRGQPVAETQYF.

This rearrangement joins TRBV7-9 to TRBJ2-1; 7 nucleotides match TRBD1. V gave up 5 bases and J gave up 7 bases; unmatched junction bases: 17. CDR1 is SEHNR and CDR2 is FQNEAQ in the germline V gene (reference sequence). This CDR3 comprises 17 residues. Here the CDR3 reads CASSLYPGQRKGNEQFF. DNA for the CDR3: TGTGCCAGCAGCCTCTACCCGGGACAGAGAAAGGGGAATGAGCAGTTCTTC.

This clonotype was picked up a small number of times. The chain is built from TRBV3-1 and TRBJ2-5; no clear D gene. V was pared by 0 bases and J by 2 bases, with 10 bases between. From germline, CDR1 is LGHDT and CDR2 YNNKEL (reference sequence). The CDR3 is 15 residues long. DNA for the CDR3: TGTGCCAGCAGCCAAGATGAGGCATCACAAGAGACCCAGTACTTC. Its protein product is CASSQDEASQETQYF.

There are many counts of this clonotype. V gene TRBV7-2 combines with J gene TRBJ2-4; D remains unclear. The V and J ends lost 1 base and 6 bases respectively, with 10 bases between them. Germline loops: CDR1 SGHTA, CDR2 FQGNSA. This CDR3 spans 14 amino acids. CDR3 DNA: TGTGCCAGCAGCTTAGAAAGGAATCGAAACATTCAGTACTTC. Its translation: CASSLERNRNIQYF.

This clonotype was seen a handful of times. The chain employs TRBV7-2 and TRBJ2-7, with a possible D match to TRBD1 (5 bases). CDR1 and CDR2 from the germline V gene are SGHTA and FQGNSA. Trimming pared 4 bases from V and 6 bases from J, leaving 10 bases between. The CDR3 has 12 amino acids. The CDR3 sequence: CASSSLGLEQYF. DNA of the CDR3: TGTGCCAGCAGCTCTCTGGGGCTCGAGCAGTACTTC.

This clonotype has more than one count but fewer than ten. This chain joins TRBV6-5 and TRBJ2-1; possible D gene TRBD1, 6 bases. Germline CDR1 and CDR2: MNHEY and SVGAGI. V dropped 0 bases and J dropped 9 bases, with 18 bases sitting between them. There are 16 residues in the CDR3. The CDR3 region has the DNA TGTGCCAGCAGTTACTCGAGTCAAAGGGGGATTGGTGAGCAGTTCTTC. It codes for CASSYSSQRGIGEQFF.

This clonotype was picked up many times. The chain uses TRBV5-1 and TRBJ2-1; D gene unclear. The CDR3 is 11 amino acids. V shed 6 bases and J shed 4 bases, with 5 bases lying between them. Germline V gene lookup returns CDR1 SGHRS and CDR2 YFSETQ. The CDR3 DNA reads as TGCGCCAGCACTCGATACAATGAGCAGTTCTTC. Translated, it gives CASTRYNEQFF. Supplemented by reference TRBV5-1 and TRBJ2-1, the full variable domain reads KAGVTQTPRYLIKTRGQQVTLSCSPISGHRSVSWYQQTPGQGLQFLFEYFSETQRNKGNFPGRFSGRQFSNSRSEMNVSTLELGDSALYLCASTRYNEQFFGPGTRLTVL.

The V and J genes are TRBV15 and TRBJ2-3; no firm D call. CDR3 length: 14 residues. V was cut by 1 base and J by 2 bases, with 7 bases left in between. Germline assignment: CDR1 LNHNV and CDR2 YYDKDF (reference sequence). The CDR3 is CATSRVGPTDTQYF. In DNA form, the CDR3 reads TGTGCCACCAGCAGAGTTGGACCCACAGATACGCAGTATTTT.

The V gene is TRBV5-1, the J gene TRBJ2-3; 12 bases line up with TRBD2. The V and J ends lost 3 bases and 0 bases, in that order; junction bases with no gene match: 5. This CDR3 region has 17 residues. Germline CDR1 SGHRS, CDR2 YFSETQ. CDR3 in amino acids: CASSSRGLAGSTDTQYF. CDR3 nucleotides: TGCGCCAGCAGCTCCAGAGGACTAGCGGGAAGCACAGATACGCAGTATTTT. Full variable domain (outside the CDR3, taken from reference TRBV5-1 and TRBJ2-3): KAGVTQTPRYLIKTRGQQVTLSCSPISGHRSVSWYQQTPGQGLQFLFEYFSETQRNKGNFPGRFSGRQFSNSRSEMNVSTLELGDSALYLCASSSRGLAGSTDTQYFGPGTRLTVL.

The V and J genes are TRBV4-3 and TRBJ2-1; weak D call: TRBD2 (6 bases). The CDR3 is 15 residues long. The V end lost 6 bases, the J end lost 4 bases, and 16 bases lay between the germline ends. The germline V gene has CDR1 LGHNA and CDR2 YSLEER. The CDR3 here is CASSSGGITYNEQFF. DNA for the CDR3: TGCGCCAGCAGTTCTGGGGGGATTACTTACAATGAGCAGTTCTTC.

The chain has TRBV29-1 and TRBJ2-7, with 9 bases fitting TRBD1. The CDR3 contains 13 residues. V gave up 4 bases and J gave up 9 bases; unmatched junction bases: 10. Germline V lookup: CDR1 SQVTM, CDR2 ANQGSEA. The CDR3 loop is CSVAPGQGVRQYF. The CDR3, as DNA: TGCAGCGTTGCCCCGGGACAGGGCGTTCGGCAGTACTTC.

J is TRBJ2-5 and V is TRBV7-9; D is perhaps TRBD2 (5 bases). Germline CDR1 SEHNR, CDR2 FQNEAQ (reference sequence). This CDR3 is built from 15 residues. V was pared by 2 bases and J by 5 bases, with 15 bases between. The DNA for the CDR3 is TGTGCCAGCAGCTTAAGTGCGGGTTCAGGTGAGACCCAGTACTTC. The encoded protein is CASSLSAGSGETQYF.

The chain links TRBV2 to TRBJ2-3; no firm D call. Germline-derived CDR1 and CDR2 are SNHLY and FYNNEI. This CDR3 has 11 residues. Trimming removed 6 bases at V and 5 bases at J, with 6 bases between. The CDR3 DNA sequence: TGTGCCAGCAGCGCTAAAGATACGCAGTATTTT. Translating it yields CASSAKDTQYF.

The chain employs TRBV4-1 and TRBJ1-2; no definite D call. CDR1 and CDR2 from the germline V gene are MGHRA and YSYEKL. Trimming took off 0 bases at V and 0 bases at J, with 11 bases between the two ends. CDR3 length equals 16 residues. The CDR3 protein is CASSQEQTKANYGYTF. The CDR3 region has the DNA TGCGCCAGCAGCCAAGAGCAGACAAAAGCTAACTATGGCTACACCTTC.

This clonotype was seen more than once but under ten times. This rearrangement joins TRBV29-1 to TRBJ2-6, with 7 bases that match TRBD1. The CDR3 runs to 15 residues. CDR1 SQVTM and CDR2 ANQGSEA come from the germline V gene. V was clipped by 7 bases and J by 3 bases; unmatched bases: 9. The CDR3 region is CSATYRGGGANVLTF. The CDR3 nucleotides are TGCAGCGCGACGTACAGGGGCGGTGGGGCCAACGTCCTGACTTTC.

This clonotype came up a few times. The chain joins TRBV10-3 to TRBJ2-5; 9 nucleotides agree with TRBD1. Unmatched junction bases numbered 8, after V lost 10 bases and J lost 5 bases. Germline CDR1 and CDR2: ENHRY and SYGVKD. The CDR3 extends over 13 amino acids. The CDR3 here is CATTGQGLETQYF. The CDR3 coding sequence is TGTGCCACGACGGGACAGGGATTGGAGACCCAGTACTTC.

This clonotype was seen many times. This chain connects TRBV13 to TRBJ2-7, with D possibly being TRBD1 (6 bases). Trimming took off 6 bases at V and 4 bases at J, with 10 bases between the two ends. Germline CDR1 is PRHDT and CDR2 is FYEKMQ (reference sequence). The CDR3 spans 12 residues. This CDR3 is CASSQRGYEQYF. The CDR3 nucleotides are TGTGCCAGCAGTCAAAGGGGGTACGAGCAGTACTTC.

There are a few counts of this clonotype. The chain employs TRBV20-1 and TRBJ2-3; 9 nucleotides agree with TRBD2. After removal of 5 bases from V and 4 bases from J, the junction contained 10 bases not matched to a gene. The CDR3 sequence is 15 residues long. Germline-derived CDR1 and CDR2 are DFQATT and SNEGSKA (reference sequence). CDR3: CSAPPVAGGPDTQYF. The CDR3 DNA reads TGCAGTGCTCCTCCTGTGGCGGGGGGGCCAGATACGCAGTATTTT.

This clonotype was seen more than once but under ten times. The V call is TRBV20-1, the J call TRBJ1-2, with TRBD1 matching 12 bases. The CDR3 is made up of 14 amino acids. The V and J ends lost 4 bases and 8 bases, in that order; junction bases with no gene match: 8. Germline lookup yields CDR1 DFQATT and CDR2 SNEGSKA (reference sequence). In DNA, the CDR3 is TGCAGTGCTACTACCTACGGGACAGGGGGCGGCTACACCTTC. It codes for CSATTYGTGGGYTF.

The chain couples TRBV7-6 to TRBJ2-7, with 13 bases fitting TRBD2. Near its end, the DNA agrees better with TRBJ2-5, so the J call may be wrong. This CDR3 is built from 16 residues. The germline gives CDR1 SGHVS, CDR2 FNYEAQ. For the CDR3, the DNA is TGTGCCAGCAGCTCCGGGACTAGCGGGGAAAAAGAGACCCAGTACTTC. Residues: CASSSGTSGEKETQYF.

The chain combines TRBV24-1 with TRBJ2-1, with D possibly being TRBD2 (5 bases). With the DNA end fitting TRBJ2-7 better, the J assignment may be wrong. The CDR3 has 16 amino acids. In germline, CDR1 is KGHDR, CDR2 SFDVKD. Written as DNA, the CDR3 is TGTGCCACCAGTGTTAGGGCTCCTAGCTCCTACAATGAGCAGTACTTC. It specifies CATSVRAPSSYNEQYF.

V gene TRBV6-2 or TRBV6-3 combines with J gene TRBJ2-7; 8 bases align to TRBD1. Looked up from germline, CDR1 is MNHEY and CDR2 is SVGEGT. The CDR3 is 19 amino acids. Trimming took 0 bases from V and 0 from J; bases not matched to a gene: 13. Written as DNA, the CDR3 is TGTGCCAGCAGTTACTCGATAAAGTCCAGGGGGCGGCCCTCCTACGAGCAGTACTTC. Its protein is CASSYSIKSRGRPSYEQYF.

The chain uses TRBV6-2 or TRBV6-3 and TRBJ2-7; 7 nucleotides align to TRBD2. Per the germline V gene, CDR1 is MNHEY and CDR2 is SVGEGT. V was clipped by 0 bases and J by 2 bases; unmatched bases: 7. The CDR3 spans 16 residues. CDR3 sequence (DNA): TGTGCCAGCAGTTACTCGCTGGGCGCGGGGGCCTACGAGCAGTACTTC. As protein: CASSYSLGAGAYEQYF.

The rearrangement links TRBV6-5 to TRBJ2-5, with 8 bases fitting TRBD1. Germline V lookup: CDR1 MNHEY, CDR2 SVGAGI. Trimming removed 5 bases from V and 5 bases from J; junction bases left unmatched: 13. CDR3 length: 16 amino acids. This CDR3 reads CASSNQSRGLGETQYF. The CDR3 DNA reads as TGTGCCAGCAGTAATCAGTCCAGGGGGCTAGGGGAGACCCAGTACTTC.

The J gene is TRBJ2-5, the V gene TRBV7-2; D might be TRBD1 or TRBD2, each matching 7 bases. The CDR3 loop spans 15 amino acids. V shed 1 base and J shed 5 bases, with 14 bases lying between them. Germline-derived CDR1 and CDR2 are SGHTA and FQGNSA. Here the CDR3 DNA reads TGTGCCAGCAGCTTAGGCCCAGGGGGGGTGGAGACCCAGTACTTC. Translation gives CASSLGPGGVETQYF.

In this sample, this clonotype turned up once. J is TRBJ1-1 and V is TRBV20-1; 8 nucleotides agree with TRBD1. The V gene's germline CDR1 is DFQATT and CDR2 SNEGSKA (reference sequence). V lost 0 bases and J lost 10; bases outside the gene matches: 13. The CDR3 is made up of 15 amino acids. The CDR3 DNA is TGCAGTGCTAGAGACCGGGACAGGACTACCAAGGGAGCTTTCTTT. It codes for CSARDRDRTTKGAFF.